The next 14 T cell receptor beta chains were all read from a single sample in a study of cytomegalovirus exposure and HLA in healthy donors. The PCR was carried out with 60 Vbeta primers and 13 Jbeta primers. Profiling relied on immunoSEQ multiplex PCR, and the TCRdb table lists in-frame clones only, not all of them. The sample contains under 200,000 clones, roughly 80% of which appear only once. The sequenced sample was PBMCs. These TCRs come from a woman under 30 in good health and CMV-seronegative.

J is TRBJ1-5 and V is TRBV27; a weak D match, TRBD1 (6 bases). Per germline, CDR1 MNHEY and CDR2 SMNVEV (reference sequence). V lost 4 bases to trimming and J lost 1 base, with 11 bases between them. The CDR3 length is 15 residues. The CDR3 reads CASSWGHASNQPQHF. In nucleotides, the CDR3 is TGTGCCAGCAGTTGGGGACACGCGAGCAATCAGCCCCAGCATTTT.

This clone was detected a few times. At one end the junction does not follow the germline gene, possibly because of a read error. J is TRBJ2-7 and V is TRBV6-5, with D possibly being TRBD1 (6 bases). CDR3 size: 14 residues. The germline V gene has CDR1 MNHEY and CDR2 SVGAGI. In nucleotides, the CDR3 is TGTGCCAGCAGTTACCAGGGCAGGGGATACGGGCAGTACTTC. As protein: CASSYQGRGYGQYF.

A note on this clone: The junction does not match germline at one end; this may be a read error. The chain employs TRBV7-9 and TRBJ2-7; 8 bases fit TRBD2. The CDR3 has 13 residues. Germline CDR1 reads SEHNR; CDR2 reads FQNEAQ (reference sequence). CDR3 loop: CSSSPVAGGEQYF. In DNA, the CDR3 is TGTTCCAGCAGCCCCGTCGCGGGAGGCGAGCAGTACTTC.

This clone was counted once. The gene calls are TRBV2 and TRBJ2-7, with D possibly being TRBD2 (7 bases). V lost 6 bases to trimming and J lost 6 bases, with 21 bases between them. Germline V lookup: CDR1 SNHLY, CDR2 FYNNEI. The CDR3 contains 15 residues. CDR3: CASSLTGGGSLEQYF. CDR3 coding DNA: TGTGCCAGCAGCCTCACGGGGGGCGGTAGTCTCGAGCAGTACTTC.

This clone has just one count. The CDR3 DNA sequence: TGTGCCAGCAGTCTCGCGGGGACAGGGGGCTACGAGCAGTACTTC. Its translation: CASSLAGTGGYEQYF. The rearrangement uses TRBV27 and TRBJ2-7; 11 bases are a match to TRBD1. The CDR3 spans 15 residues. CDR1 MNHEY and CDR2 SMNVEV come from the germline V gene (reference sequence). With V trimmed by 5 bases and J by 3 bases, 6 bases remained unmatched.

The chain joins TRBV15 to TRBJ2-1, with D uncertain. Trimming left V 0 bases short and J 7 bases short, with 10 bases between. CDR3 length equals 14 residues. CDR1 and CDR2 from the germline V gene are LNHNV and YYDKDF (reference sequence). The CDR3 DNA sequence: TGTGCCACCAGCAGAGATCGGGTAAAAAATGAGCAGTTCTTC. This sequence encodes CATSRDRVKNEQFF.

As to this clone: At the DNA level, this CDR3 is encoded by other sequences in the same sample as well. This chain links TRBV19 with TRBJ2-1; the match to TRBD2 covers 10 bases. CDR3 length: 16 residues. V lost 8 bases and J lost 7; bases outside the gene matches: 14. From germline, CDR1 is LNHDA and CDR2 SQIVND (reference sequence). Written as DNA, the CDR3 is TGTGCCAGTCAGTATACAGCGGGAGGGATTGGAAATGAGCAGTTCTTC. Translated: CASQYTAGGIGNEQFF.

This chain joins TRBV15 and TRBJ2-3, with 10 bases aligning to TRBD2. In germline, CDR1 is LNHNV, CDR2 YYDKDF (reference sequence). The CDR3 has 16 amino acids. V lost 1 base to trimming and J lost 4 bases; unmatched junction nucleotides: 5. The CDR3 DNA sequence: TGTGCCACCAGCAGAGCACTAGCGGGATATGCAGATACGCAGTATTTT. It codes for CATSRALAGYADTQYF.

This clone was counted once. The CDR3 region is CASSASGTGNNEQFF. The CDR3 coding sequence is TGTGCCAGCAGTGCTTCCGGGACTGGCAACAATGAGCAGTTCTTC. The chain links TRBV6-1 to TRBJ2-1; D is possibly TRBD2 (6 bases). This CDR3 is built from 15 residues. Trimming removed 4 bases from V and 5 bases from J, with 15 bases in between. Looked up from germline, CDR1 is MNHNS and CDR2 is SASEGT.

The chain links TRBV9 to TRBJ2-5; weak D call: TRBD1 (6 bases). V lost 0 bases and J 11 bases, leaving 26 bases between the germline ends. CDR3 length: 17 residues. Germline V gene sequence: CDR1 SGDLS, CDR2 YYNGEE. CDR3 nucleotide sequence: TGTGCCAGCAGCGTAGATGGGGGCGGCGGATTGGGAGCGGAGCAGTACTTC. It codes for CASSVDGGGGLGAEQYF. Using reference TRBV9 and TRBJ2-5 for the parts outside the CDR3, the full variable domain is DSGVTQTPKHLITATGQRVTLRCSPRSGDLSVYWYQQSLDQGLQFLIQYYNGEERAKGNILERFSAQQFPDLHSELNLSSLELGDSALYFCASSVDGGGGLGAEQYFGPGTRLLVL.

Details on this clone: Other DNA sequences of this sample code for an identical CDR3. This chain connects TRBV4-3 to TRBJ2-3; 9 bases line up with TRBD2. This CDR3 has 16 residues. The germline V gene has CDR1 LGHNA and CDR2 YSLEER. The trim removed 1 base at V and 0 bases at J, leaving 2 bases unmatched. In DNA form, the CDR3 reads TGCGCCAGCAGCCAAGGAACTAGCGGGAGCACAGATACGCAGTATTTT. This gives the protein CASSQGTSGSTDTQYF.

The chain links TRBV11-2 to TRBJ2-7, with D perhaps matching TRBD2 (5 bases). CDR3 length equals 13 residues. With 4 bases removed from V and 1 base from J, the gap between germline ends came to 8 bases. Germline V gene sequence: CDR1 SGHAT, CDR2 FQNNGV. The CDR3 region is CASSSDYSYEQYV. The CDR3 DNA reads TGTGCCAGCAGCTCCGACTATTCCTACGAGCAGTACGTC.

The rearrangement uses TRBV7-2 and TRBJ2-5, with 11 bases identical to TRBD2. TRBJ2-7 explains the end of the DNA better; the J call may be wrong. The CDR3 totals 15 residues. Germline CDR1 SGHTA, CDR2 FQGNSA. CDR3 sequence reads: CASSPPGLAAYEQYF. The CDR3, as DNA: TGTGCCAGCAGTCCACCGGGACTAGCGGCCTACGAGCAGTACTTC.

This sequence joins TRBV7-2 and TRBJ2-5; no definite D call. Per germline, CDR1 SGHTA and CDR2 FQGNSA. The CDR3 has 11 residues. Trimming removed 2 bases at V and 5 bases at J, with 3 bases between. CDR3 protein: CASSLSETQYF. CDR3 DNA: TGTGCCAGCAGCTTAAGCGAGACCCAGTACTTC. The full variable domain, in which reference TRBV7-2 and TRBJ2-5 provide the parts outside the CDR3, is GAGVSQSPSNKVTEKGKDVELRCDPISGHTALYWYRQSLGQGLEFLIYFQGNSAPDKSGLPSDRFSAERTGGSVSTLTIQRTQQEDSAVYLCASSLSETQYFGPGTRLLVL.